This TCR beta chain emerged from a study of technical replicates of blood from several donors. Assay: immunoSEQ multiplex PCR; the TCRdb copy retains only in-frame clones and omits some. The table shows tens of thousands of clones, with just under 95% occurring only once. Germline assignment: CDR1 SGHRS and CDR2 YFSETQ. The V gene lost 0 bases and the J gene lost 0 bases, with 3 bases spanning the gap. This CDR3 spans 14 amino acids. The source is a human donor in good health. Some clones in this sample may be carry-over from other donors' samples. Sequencing input: PBMCs. The chain joins TRBV5-1 to TRBJ1-4, with D unresolved. The CDR3 reads CASSLAATNEKLFF. For the CDR3, the DNA is TGCGCCAGCAGCTTGGCAGCAACTAATGAAAAACTGTTTTTT.